This T cell receptor (beta chain) was profiled in a study of T cell changes during pregnancy in multiple sclerosis. Repertoires were generated with immunoSEQ multiplex PCR, while TCRdb's copy carries only in-frame clones and drops some. Here the sample spans some 73,000 clones, around 94% being singletons. V lost 0 bases, J lost 2 bases, and 5 bases lay in between. The length of the CDR3 is 13 residues. The germline gives CDR1 SGHNT, CDR2 YYREEE (reference sequence). This receptor was taken from a female donor in good health, enrolled as a control in a pregnancy study. This chain uses TRBV5-4 with TRBJ2-5, with D possibly TRBD1 on 5 matching bases. Sequences were derived from peripheral blood, sampled in the third trimester of pregnancy. CDR3 sequence (DNA): TGTGCCAGCAGCTTGGACAGGCAAGAGACCCAGTACTTC. Protein: CASSLDRQETQYF. Variable domain in full (rest from reference TRBV5-4 and TRBJ2-5): ETGVTQSPTHLIKTRGQQVTLRCSSQSGHNTVSWYQQALGQGPQFIFQYYREEENGRGNFPPRFSGLQFPNYSSELNVNALELDDSALYLCASSLDRQETQYFGPGTRLLVL.